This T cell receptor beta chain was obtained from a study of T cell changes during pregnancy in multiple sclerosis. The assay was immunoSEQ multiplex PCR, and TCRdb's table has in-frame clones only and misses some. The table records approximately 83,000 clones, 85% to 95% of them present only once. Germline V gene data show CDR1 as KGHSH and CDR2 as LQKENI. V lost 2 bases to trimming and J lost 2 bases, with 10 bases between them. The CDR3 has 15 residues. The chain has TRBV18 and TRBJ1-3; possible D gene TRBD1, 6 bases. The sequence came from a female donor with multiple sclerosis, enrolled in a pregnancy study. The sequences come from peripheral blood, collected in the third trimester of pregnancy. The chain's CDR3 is CASSPVGGTGNTIYF. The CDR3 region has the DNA TGTGCCAGCTCACCAGTTGGGGGCACTGGAAACACCATATATTTT.